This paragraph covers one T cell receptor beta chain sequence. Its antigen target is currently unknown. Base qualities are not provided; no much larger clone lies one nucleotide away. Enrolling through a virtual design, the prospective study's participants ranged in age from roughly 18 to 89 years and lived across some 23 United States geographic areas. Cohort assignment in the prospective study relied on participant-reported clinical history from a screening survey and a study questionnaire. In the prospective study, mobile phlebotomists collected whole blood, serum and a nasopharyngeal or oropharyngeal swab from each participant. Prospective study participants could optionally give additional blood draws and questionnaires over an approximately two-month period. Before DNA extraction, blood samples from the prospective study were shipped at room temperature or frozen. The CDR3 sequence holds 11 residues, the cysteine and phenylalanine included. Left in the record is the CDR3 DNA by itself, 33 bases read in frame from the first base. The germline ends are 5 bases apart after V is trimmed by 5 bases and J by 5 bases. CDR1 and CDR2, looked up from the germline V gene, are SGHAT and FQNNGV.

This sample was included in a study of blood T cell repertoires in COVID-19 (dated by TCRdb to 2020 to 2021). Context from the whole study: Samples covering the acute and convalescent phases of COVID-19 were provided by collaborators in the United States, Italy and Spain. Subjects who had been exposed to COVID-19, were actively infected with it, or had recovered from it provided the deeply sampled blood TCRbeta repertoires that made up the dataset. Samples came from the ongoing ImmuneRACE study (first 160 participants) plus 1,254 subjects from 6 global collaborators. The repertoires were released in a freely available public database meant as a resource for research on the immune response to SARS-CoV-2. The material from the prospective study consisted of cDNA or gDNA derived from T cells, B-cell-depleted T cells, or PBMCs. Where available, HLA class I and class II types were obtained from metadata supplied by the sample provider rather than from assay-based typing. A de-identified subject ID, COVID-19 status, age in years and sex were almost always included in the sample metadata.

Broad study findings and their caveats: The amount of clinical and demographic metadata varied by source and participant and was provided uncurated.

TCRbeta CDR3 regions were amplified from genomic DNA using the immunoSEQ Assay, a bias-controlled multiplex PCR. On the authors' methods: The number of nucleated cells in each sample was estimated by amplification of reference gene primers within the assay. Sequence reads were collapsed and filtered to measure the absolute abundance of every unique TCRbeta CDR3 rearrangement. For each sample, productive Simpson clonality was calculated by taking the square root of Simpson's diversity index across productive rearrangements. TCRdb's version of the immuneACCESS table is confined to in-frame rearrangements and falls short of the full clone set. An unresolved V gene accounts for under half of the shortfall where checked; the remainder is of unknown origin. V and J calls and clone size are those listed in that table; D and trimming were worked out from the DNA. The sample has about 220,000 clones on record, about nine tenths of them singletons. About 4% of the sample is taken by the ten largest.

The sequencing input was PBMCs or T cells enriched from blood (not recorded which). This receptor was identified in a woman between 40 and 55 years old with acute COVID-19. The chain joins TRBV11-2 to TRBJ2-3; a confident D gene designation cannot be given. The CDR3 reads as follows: CASSERDTQYF. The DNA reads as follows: TGTGCCAGCAGCGAGAGAGATACGCAGTATTTT. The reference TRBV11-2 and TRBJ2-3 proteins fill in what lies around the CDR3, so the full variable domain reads EAGVAQSPRYKIIEKRQSVAFWCNPISGHATLYWYQQILGQGPKLLIQFQNNGVVDDSQLPKDRFSAERLKGVDSTLKIQPAKLEDSAVYLCASSERDTQYFGPGTRLTVL.